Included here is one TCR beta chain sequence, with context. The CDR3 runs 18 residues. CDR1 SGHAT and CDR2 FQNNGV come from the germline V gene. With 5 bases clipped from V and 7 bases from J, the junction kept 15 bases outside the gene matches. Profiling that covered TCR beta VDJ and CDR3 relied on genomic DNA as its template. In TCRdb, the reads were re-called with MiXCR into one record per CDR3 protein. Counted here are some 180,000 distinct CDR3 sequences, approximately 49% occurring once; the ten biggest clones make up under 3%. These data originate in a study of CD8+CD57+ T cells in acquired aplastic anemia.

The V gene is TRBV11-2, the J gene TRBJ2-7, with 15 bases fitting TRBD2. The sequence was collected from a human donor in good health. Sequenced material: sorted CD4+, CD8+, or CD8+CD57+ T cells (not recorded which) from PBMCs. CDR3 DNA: TGTGCCAGCAGCCCGCGGCCGGGACTAGCGGGAGGTCGGGAAGAGCAGTACTTC. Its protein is CASSPRPGLAGGREEQYF.